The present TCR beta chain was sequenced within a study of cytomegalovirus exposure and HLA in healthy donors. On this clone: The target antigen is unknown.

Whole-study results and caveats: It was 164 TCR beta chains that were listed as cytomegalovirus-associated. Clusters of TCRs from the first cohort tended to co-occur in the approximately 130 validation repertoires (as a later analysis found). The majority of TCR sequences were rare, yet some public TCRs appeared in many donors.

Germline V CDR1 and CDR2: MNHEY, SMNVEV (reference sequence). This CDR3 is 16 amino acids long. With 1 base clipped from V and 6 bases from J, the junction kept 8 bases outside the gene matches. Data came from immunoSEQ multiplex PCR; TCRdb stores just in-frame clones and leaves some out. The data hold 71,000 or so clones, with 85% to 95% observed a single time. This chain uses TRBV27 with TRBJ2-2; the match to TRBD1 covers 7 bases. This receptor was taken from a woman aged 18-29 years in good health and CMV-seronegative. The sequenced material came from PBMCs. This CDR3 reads CASSLWLGGNAGELFF. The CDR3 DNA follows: TGTGCCAGCAGTTTATGGTTAGGGGGCAACGCCGGGGAGCTGTTTTTT.